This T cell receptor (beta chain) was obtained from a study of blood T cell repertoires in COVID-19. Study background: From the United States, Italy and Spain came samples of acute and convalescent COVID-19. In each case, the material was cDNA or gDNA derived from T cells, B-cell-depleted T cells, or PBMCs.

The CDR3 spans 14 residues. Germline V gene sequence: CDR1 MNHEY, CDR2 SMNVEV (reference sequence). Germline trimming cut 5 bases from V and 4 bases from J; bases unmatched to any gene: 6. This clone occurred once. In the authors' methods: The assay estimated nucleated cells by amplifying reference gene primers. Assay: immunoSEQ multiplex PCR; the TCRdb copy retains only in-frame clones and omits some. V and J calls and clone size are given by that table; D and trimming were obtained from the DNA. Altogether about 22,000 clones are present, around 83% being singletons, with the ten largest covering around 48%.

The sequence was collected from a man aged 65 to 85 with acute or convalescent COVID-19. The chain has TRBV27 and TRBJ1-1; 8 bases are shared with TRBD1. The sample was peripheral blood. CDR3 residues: CASSRTGWTTEAFF. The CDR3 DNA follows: TGTGCCAGCAGTCGGACAGGGTGGACCACTGAAGCTTTCTTT.